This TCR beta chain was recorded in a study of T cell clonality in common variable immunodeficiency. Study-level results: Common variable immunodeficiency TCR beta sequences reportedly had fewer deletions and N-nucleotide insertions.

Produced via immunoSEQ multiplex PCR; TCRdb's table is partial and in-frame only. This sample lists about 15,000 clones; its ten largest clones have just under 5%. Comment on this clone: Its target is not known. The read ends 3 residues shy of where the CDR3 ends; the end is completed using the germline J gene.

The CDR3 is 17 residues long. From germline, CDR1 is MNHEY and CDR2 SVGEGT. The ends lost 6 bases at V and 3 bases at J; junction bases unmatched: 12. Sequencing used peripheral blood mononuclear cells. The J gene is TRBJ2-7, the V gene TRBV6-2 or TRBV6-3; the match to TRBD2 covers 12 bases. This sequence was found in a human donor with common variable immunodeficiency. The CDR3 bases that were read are TGTGCCAGCAGCTACCGACTAGCGGGAGATTTGGACTACGAG. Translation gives CASSYRLAGDLDYE. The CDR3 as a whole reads CASSYRLAGDLDYEQYF.